What follows are 26 T cell receptor beta chains derived from one specimen sequenced in a study of early T cells in non-severe SARS-CoV-2 infection. In TCRdb, the 5' RACE reads were re-called with MiXCR into one record per CDR3 protein. This sample has more than 60,000 distinct CDR3 sequences, with 9.5% to 15% found just once. Material: whole blood, obtained at baseline. These receptors originate from an adult who was a healthcare worker with PCR-confirmed SARS-CoV-2 infection or an uninfected control (not recorded which). The donor label of this sample is uncertain.

This clonotype was found a few times. This CDR3 is CASSQDRDNEQFF. CDR3 nucleotides: TGTGCCAGCTCCCAGGACAGGGACAATGAGCAGTTCTTC. The J gene is TRBJ2-1, the V gene TRBV18; the match to TRBD1 covers 8 bases. The CDR3 totals 13 residues. CDR1 and CDR2 from the germline V gene are KGHSH and LQKENI. J lost 5 bases, V lost 6 bases, and 3 bases had no gene match.

The chain couples TRBV10-1 to TRBJ2-5, with 8 positions matching TRBD2. Trimming removed 3 bases from V and 4 bases from J; junction bases left unmatched: 10. CDR3 length: 16 residues. CDR1 is WNHNN and CDR2 is SYGVQD in the germline V gene (reference sequence). In DNA, the CDR3 is TGCGCCAGCAGTGACGGGGGGGCCATAGGAAGAGAGACCCAGTACTTC. Protein: CASSDGGAIGRETQYF.

This clonotype was recorded a few times. The chain couples TRBV10-1 to TRBJ2-3; TRBD1 or TRBD2 may be the D gene (6 bases each). This CDR3 region has 15 residues. The germline V gene has CDR1 WNHNN and CDR2 SYGVQD (reference sequence). V gave up 0 bases and J gave up 2 bases, with 9 bases separating them. The CDR3 DNA reads TGCGCCAGCAGTGAGTCGGGGGGCTTCACAGATACGCAGTATTTT. This translates into CASSESGGFTDTQYF.

The chain has TRBV23-1 and TRBJ2-7, with a possible D match to TRBD1 (6 bases). TRBV23-1 is designated an ORF whose function remains uncertain. V was cut by 2 bases and J by 2 bases, with 16 bases left in between. The CDR3 covers 16 residues. This CDR3 is CASSQQYREKAYEQYV. The CDR3 nucleotides are TGCGCCAGCAGTCAACAGTACAGGGAAAAGGCCTACGAGCAGTACGTC.

This clonotype came up many times. The chain couples TRBV7-3 to TRBJ1-1; D unresolved. The CDR3 is made up of 13 amino acids. V dropped 3 bases and J dropped 5 bases, with 10 bases sitting between them. Germline assignment: CDR1 SGHTA and CDR2 FQGTGA. The CDR3 sequence is CASSFSMETEAFF. The DNA for the CDR3 is TGTGCCAGCAGCTTCTCGATGGAGACTGAAGCTTTCTTT.

The V and J genes are TRBV6-1 and TRBJ2-5; no reliable D call. The germline V gene has CDR1 MNHNS and CDR2 SASEGT. V lost 7 bases to trimming and J lost 0 bases, with 9 bases between them. This CDR3 spans 13 amino acids. The CDR3 loop reads CASTQLHQETQYF. CDR3 sequence (DNA): TGTGCCAGCACACAGCTACACCAAGAGACCCAGTACTTC.

This clonotype showed up many times. The V gene is TRBV6-6, the J gene TRBJ2-7; 9 positions agree with TRBD1. Germline CDR1 is MNHNY and CDR2 is SVGAGI (reference sequence). This CDR3 region has 16 residues. The CDR3 here is CASSDSPGTGSVEQYV. The CDR3, as DNA: TGTGCCAGCAGTGACTCTCCCGGGACAGGGTCGGTCGAGCAGTACGTC.

V is TRBV28 and J is TRBJ2-2; TRBD1 agrees at 7 bases. CDR1 and CDR2 from the germline V gene are MDHEN and SYDVKM. The CDR3 has 17 amino acids. With V trimmed by 2 bases and J by 5 bases, 11 bases remained unmatched. CDR3 loop: CASSLVPSRGITGELFF. Written as DNA, the CDR3 is TGTGCCAGCAGTTTAGTCCCAAGCAGGGGGATAACCGGGGAGCTGTTTTTT.

This clonotype showed up many times. The chain couples TRBV10-2 to TRBJ2-2, with D possibly being TRBD1 or TRBD2 (5 bases each). Between the trimmed V and J ends, which lost 7 bases and 2 bases, there was a span of 14 bases. This CDR3 spans 15 amino acids. CDR1 is WSHSY and CDR2 is SAAADI in the germline V gene. The CDR3 loop is CASNLGTDNTGELFF. As DNA, the CDR3 is TGCGCCAGCAATCTGGGGACCGACAACACCGGGGAGCTGTTTTTT.

This clonotype was counted at least ten times. This chain's CDR3 is CASSKVGVYQPQHF. DNA for the CDR3: TGTGCCAGCAGCAAAGTGGGGGTGTACCAGCCCCAGCATTTT. V usage is TRBV21-1 and J usage is TRBJ1-5; the table calls TRBD1, which could not be checked here. TRBV21-1 is shown as a pseudogene. The CDR3 extends over 14 amino acids.

This clonotype was counted a few times. V gene TRBV6-5 combines with J gene TRBJ2-3, with 7 bases aligning to TRBD1. The CDR3 consists of 13 residues. V shed 6 bases, J shed 4 bases, and the junction held 4 bases outside the gene matches. Germline loops: CDR1 MNHEY, CDR2 SVGAGI. CDR3 sequence: CASRATGPDTQYF. In DNA, the CDR3 is TGTGCCAGCAGGGCGACAGGGCCAGATACGCAGTATTTT.

This clonotype has just a few counts. CDR3 sequence: CASSLERQSPLHF. The CDR3 bases are TGTGCCAGCAGCTTGGAACGGCAATCACCCCTCCACTTT. The rearrangement joins TRBV5-5 to TRBJ1-6, with D unresolved. The CDR3 has 13 residues. Germline V CDR1 and CDR2: SGHKS, YYEKEE (reference sequence). Trimming removed 0 bases from V and 10 bases from J, with 8 bases in between.

This clonotype was recorded many times. The rearrangement joins TRBV7-8 to TRBJ2-3, with TRBD1 identical over 9 bases. J gave up 3 bases and V 5 bases, and 3 bases lay outside the gene matches. In germline, CDR1 is SGHVS, CDR2 FQNEAQ. There are 14 residues in the CDR3. The CDR3: CASSPGTGTDTQYF. The CDR3 DNA reads as TGTGCCAGCAGCCCGGGGACAGGGACAGATACGCAGTATTTT.

This chain joins TRBV15 and TRBJ2-6; D gene uncertain. The CDR3 loop spans 16 amino acids. Looked up from germline, CDR1 is LNHNV and CDR2 is YYDKDF (reference sequence). Trimming shortened V by 0 bases and J by 1 base, and 7 bases separated the two germline ends. The CDR3 here is CATSRDFSSGANVLTF. The CDR3 nucleotides are TGTGCCACCAGCAGAGATTTCAGTTCTGGGGCCAACGTCCTGACTTTC.

This clonotype was seen a handful of times. The chain recombines TRBV12-3 or TRBV12-4 with TRBJ2-5, with D uncertain. With 4 bases removed from V and 3 bases from J, the gap between germline ends came to 6 bases. The CDR3 sequence is 12 residues long. The CDR3 spells CASSYPEETQYF. The CDR3 bases are TGTGCCAGCAGTTACCCCGAAGAGACCCAGTACTTC.

This clonotype was detected only a few times. The rearrangement uses TRBV5-1 and TRBJ1-2; TRBD1 matches at 8 bases. This CDR3 contains 14 residues. V shed 1 base, J shed 5 bases, and the junction held 4 bases outside the gene matches. CDR1 SGHRS and CDR2 YFSETQ come from the germline V gene. The CDR3 DNA sequence: TGCGCCAGCAGCTTGAGGACAGGGCGGTATGGCTACACCTTC. Translated, it gives CASSLRTGRYGYTF.

This clonotype was counted between two and nine times. The chain uses TRBV7-8 and TRBJ2-7, with 10 bases fitting TRBD1. Trimming removed 5 bases from V and 3 bases from J; junction bases left unmatched: 7. Germline V CDR1 and CDR2: SGHVS, FQNEAQ. This CDR3 region has 15 residues. CDR3 sequence reads: CASSRDRGPLYEQYV. The DNA of the CDR3 is TGTGCCAGCAGCCGGGACAGGGGTCCTCTCTACGAGCAGTACGTC.

The genes are TRBV4-1 and TRBJ1-1; TRBD1 is a possible D gene (6 bases). Germline-derived CDR1 and CDR2 are MGHRA and YSYEKL. The CDR3 loop spans 15 amino acids. V was trimmed by 2 bases and J by 0 bases, leaving 10 bases between them. CDR3 residues: CASSQTGKMNTEAFF. Here the CDR3 DNA reads TGCGCCAGCAGCCAAACAGGGAAGATGAACACTGAAGCTTTCTTT.

This clonotype was recorded a few times. J is TRBJ1-2 and V is TRBV12-3 or TRBV12-4, with D possibly being TRBD1 (5 bases). Trimming took off 0 bases at V and 4 bases at J, with 15 bases between the two ends. This CDR3 has 16 amino acids. The chain's CDR3 is CASSLAPLGDRYGYTF. CDR3 sequence (DNA): TGTGCCAGCAGTTTAGCCCCCTTGGGGGACCGCTATGGCTACACCTTC.

The chain combines TRBV19 with TRBJ1-5; 8 bases fit TRBD1. Trimming at V came to 5 bases and at J to 6 bases, leaving 18 bases not matched to a gene. The CDR3 covers 18 residues. Germline values: CDR1 LNHDA, CDR2 SQIVND (reference sequence). This CDR3 reads CASSPRPGQEILAQPQHF. CDR3 in DNA: TGTGCCAGTAGTCCACGCCCGGGACAGGAGATACTGGCTCAGCCCCAGCATTTT. Combining the CDR3 with reference TRBV19 and TRBJ1-5 gives the whole variable domain DGGITQSPKYLFRKEGQNVTLSCEQNLNHDAMYWYRQDPGQGLRLIYYSQIVNDFQKGDIAEGYSVSREKKESFPLTVTSAQKNPTAFYLCASSPRPGQEILAQPQHFGDGTRLSIL.

The chain combines TRBV10-3 with TRBJ1-6; no clear D gene. Germline V CDR1 and CDR2: ENHRY, SYGVKD. The CDR3 extends over 14 amino acids. Trimming left V 0 bases short and J 7 bases short, with 7 bases between. CDR3 nucleotides: TGTGCCATCAGTGAGTCGATTTTGAATTCACCCCTCCACTTT. Residues: CAISESILNSPLHF.

This clonotype was detected a few times. The chain uses TRBV5-8 and TRBJ2-5; 12 bases line up with TRBD1. Germline CDR1 SGHTS, CDR2 YDEGEE. Trimming at V came to 4 bases and at J to 5 bases, leaving 9 bases not matched to a gene. This CDR3 has 16 residues. The CDR3 DNA follows: TGTGCCAGCAGCACCGGGACAGGGGGCATTAGGGAGACCCAGTACTTC. This codes for CASSTGTGGIRETQYF.

The gene calls are TRBV6-5 and TRBJ2-3, with 8 bases matching TRBD2. The length of the CDR3 is 14 residues. With V trimmed by 1 base and J by 6 bases, 3 bases remained unmatched. CDR1 and CDR2 from the germline V gene are MNHEY and SVGAGI. The CDR3 nucleotides are TGTGCCAGCAGTTACTGGGCGGGGGGTGATACGCAGTATTTT. Protein sequence: CASSYWAGGDTQYF.

The chain has TRBV7-2 and TRBJ2-5; the D is unclear. Trimming stripped 5 bases from V and 4 bases from J, with 8 bases between. The CDR3 length is 12 residues. The germline V gene encodes CDR1 SGHTA and CDR2 FQGNSA. CDR3 sequence reads: CASSPYRETQYF. The CDR3 coding sequence is TGTGCCAGCAGCCCATATCGAGAGACCCAGTACTTC.

This clonotype was seen at least ten times. The chain combines TRBV24-1 with TRBJ1-5; tentatively, D is TRBD1 (6 bases). The CDR3 extends over 14 amino acids. The V end lost 7 bases, the J end lost 2 bases, and 11 bases lay between the germline ends. CDR1 KGHDR and CDR2 SFDVKD come from the germline V gene. As DNA, the CDR3 is TGTGCCACCAGGGAAGGGGGAGGCAATCAGCCCCAGCATTTT. Translated, it gives CATREGGGNQPQHF.

In this sample, this clonotype turned up a few times. The genes are TRBV20-1 and TRBJ2-3; D may be TRBD1 (6 bases). V lost 3 bases, J lost 1 base, and 20 bases lay in between. The CDR3 length is 17 residues. The germline V gene has CDR1 DFQATT and CDR2 SNEGSKA (reference sequence). The CDR3, as DNA: TGCAGTGCTAGGCGCTTCTTAGGGGGACGCGGCACAGATACGCAGTATTTT. Translation gives CSARRFLGGRGTDTQYF.